Following are 20 T cell receptor beta chains from one sample sequenced in a study of blood T cell repertoires in COVID-19. The table came from immunoSEQ multiplex PCR; TCRdb's copy has only in-frame clones and leaves some out. Of roughly 200,000 clones listed, about nine tenths are singletons. The sample taken for sequencing was PBMCs or T cells enriched from blood (not recorded which). These receptors came from a man aged 25-45 years who had recovered from COVID-19.

The chain uses TRBV7-9 and TRBJ2-1; tentative D call: TRBD2 (5 bases). Trimming cost V 7 bases and J 0 bases, with 25 bases left between them. CDR1 is SEHNR and CDR2 is FQNEAQ in the germline V gene (reference sequence). CDR3 length: 19 amino acids. Written as DNA, the CDR3 is TGTGCCAGCACCAAGGCCCCGTGGCAGGAGGCAAGCTCCTACAATGAGCAGTTCTTC. It is translated as CASTKAPWQEASSYNEQFF.

The J gene is TRBJ1-1, the V gene TRBV10-3; 10 positions match TRBD1. Looked up from germline, CDR1 is ENHRY and CDR2 is SYGVKD. The CDR3 loop spans 12 amino acids. The V and J ends lost 5 bases and 8 bases, in that order; junction bases with no gene match: 2. CDR3 DNA: TGTGCCATCAGTCGGGACAGGGGCGAAGCTTTCTTT. It encodes CAISRDRGEAFF.

This clone has a single count. This rearrangement joins TRBV7-9 to TRBJ2-3, with 9 bases lining up with TRBD1. Trimming at V came to 5 bases and at J to 6 bases, leaving 12 bases not matched to a gene. Looked up from germline, CDR1 is SEHNR and CDR2 is FQNEAQ (reference sequence). The CDR3 spans 16 residues. The CDR3 DNA reads as TGTGCCAGCAGCCAACACAGGGGGCGCGACGGGGATACGCAGTATTTT. Its protein product is CASSQHRGRDGDTQYF.

J is TRBJ2-2 and V is TRBV2; a possible D gene is TRBD1 (7 bases). This CDR3 comprises 16 residues. CDR1 is SNHLY and CDR2 is FYNNEI in the germline V gene. V gave up 6 bases and J gave up 7 bases, with 21 bases separating them. The CDR3 coding sequence is TGTGCCAGCAGAGAAAGGACTCAGGGGGGCGGCGGGGAGCTGTTTTTT. This translates into CASRERTQGGGGELFF.

The chain links TRBV5-5 to TRBJ2-5; a weak D match, TRBD1 (6 bases). CDR1 SGHKS and CDR2 YYEKEE come from the germline V gene (reference sequence). Between the trimmed V and J ends, which lost 1 base and 3 bases, there was a span of 7 bases. The CDR3 runs to 13 residues. CDR3 sequence reads: CASSLNREETQYF. CDR3 sequence (DNA): TGTGCCAGCAGCTTGAACAGGGAAGAGACCCAGTACTTC. Full variable domain (missing parts from reference TRBV5-5 and TRBJ2-5): DAGVTQSPTHLIKTRGQQVTLRCSPISGHKSVSWYQQVLGQGPQFIFQYYEKEERGRGNFPDRFSARQFPNYSSELNVNALLLGDSALYLCASSLNREETQYFGPGTRLLVL.

The chain links TRBV7-9 to TRBJ2-2, with a possible D match to TRBD1 (6 bases). The CDR3 sequence is 14 residues long. Germline CDR1 SEHNR, CDR2 FQNEAQ (reference sequence). Trimming left V 8 bases short and J 2 bases short, with 12 bases between. The CDR3 sequence is CASSPGVNTGELFF. For the CDR3, the DNA is TGTGCCAGCTCTCCAGGGGTCAACACCGGGGAGCTGTTTTTT.

V and J are TRBV29-1 and TRBJ2-2; D gene uncertain. Germline V gene sequence: CDR1 SQVTM, CDR2 ANQGSEA. This CDR3 is built from 13 residues. The V and J ends lost 3 bases and 2 bases respectively, with 7 bases between them. CDR3 nucleotide sequence: TGCAGCGTTGAGGCTGCTAACACCGGGGAGCTGTTTTTT. The encoded protein is CSVEAANTGELFF.

This rearrangement joins TRBV4-2 to TRBJ1-1; possible D gene TRBD1, 5 bases. Per germline, CDR1 LGHNA and CDR2 YNFKEQ. The CDR3 contains 13 residues. V was clipped by 6 bases and J by 4 bases, with 12 bases between them. CDR3 sequence: CASSIGGATEAFF. The CDR3 coding sequence is TGTGCCAGCAGTATCGGTGGGGCCACTGAAGCTTTCTTT.

The V gene is TRBV7-9, the J gene TRBJ1-1; a possible D gene is TRBD1 (6 bases). V gave up 5 bases and J gave up 1 base, with 8 bases separating them. The CDR3 loop spans 13 amino acids. From germline, CDR1 is SEHNR and CDR2 FQNEAQ (reference sequence). The CDR3 here is CASSARGNTEAFF. The CDR3 bases are TGTGCCAGCAGCGCCAGGGGGAACACTGAAGCTTTCTTT. The full variable domain, completed using reference TRBV7-9 and TRBJ1-1, is DTGVSQNPRHKITKRGQNVTFRCDPISEHNRLYWYRQTLGQGPEFLTYFQNEAQLEKSRLLSDRFSAERPKGSFSTLEIQRTEQGDSAMYLCASSARGNTEAFFGQGTRLTVV.

V gene TRBV18 combines with J gene TRBJ2-2; D ambiguous. Germline CDR1 is KGHSH and CDR2 is LQKENI. The CDR3 sequence is 14 residues long. The V and J ends lost 0 bases and 8 bases respectively, with 10 bases between them. Here the CDR3 reads CASSPPMASGELFF. The CDR3 DNA is TGTGCCAGCTCACCACCGATGGCTTCAGGGGAGCTGTTTTTT.

In DNA, the CDR3 is TGTGCCAGCAGCTTAGCGGGACAGGGGTTGAACGGGCCCCTCCACTTT. This codes for CASSLAGQGLNGPLHF. This chain links TRBV7-9 with TRBJ1-6; 10 nucleotides line up with TRBD1. Trimming took 0 bases from V and 13 from J; bases not matched to a gene: 9. The CDR3 length is 16 residues. CDR1 and CDR2 (germline): SEHNR, FQNEAQ (reference sequence).

This chain joins TRBV7-2 and TRBJ2-7; 7 nucleotides align to TRBD2. V was clipped by 1 base and J by 7 bases; unmatched bases: 4. Per germline, CDR1 SGHTA and CDR2 FQGNSA. The CDR3 loop spans 13 amino acids. The CDR3 region is CASSLVGGIEQYF. The CDR3 region has the DNA TGTGCCAGCAGCTTAGTCGGGGGGATTGAGCAGTACTTC.

This chain joins TRBV4-3 and TRBJ2-2, with 12 bases fitting TRBD2. Germline CDR1 reads LGHNA; CDR2 reads YSLEER. V lost 0 bases to trimming and J lost 4 bases; unmatched junction nucleotides: 6. CDR3 length: 18 amino acids. The CDR3 DNA follows: TGCGCCAGCAGCCAAGAACTAGCGGGAGGCGGGATCACCGGGGAGCTGTTTTTT. Residues: CASSQELAGGGITGELFF.

This clone turned up a few times. The rearrangement uses TRBV14 and TRBJ1-2; 8 nucleotides agree with TRBD1. The CDR3 is 15 residues long. CDR1 and CDR2 from the germline V gene are SGHDN and FVKESK. V lost 1 base and J lost 3; bases outside the gene matches: 4. CDR3 sequence: CASSQVRDRHYGYTF. DNA of the CDR3: TGTGCCAGCAGCCAAGTCCGGGACAGGCACTATGGCTACACCTTC.

This chain connects TRBV6-4 to TRBJ1-1, with 9 bases fitting TRBD1. Trimming removed 5 bases from V and 9 bases from J; junction bases left unmatched: 10. Germline V CDR1 and CDR2: MRHNA, SNTAGT. The CDR3 totals 14 residues. This CDR3 reads CASSLSPGTGKAFF. CDR3 sequence (DNA): TGTGCCAGCAGTCTAAGCCCCGGGACAGGGAAAGCTTTCTTT.

The rearrangement uses TRBV7-9 and TRBJ1-2; 7 positions match TRBD1. The germline CDR1 and CDR2 sequences are SEHNR and FQNEAQ (reference sequence). V was pared by 6 bases and J by 3 bases, with 1 base of the junction left unmatched. This CDR3 is built from 12 residues. CDR3 protein: CASSTGDYGYTF. The DNA for the CDR3 is TGTGCCAGCAGTACAGGGGACTATGGCTACACCTTC.

J is TRBJ2-3 and V is TRBV25-1; 12 bases fit TRBD2. V dropped 2 bases and J dropped 2; count of bases not matched to a gene: 2. The CDR3 contains 16 residues. From germline, CDR1 is MGHDK and CDR2 SYGVNS. The CDR3 region has the DNA TGTGCCAGCAGTGAAGGACTAGCGGGGAACACAGATACGCAGTATTTT. It yields the protein CASSEGLAGNTDTQYF.

This clone occurred a few times. V usage is TRBV7-9 and J usage is TRBJ1-2; possible D gene TRBD1, 5 bases. Trimming left V 1 base short and J 5 bases short, with 11 bases between. The CDR3 has 14 amino acids. CDR1 and CDR2 from the germline V gene are SEHNR and FQNEAQ (reference sequence). CDR3 sequence reads: CASSLGQRNYGYTF. The CDR3 DNA reads TGTGCCAGCAGCTTAGGACAGAGGAATTATGGCTACACCTTC. Full variable domain (remainder filled in from reference TRBV7-9 and TRBJ1-2): DTGVSQNPRHKITKRGQNVTFRCDPISEHNRLYWYRQTLGQGPEFLTYFQNEAQLEKSRLLSDRFSAERPKGSFSTLEIQRTEQGDSAMYLCASSLGQRNYGYTFGSGTRLTVV.

This clone was detected once. The V call is TRBV27, the J call TRBJ1-1, with 10 bases identical to TRBD1. V was pared by 0 bases and J by 5 bases, with 3 bases of the junction left unmatched. The CDR3 runs 15 residues. Germline lookup yields CDR1 MNHEY and CDR2 SMNVEV (reference sequence). CDR3 DNA: TGTGCCAGCAGTTTATCCCGGACAGGGGGAACTGAAGCTTTCTTT. This gives the protein CASSLSRTGGTEAFF.

This clone was picked up a small number of times. The chain employs TRBV15 and TRBJ1-4; 9 nucleotides line up with TRBD1. V was pared by 5 bases and J by 8 bases, with 6 bases of the junction left unmatched. The CDR3 consists of 14 residues. The germline V gene has CDR1 LNHNV and CDR2 YYDKDF (reference sequence). CDR3 coding DNA: TGTGCCACCAGCTACAGGGGGCCTCAGGAAAAACTGTTTTTT. Protein sequence: CATSYRGPQEKLFF.